This T cell receptor (beta chain) is drawn from a study of cytomegalovirus exposure and HLA in healthy donors. It was with 60 Vbeta and 13 Jbeta primers that the PCR ran. Clones were read by immunoSEQ multiplex PCR, and TCRdb kept only the in-frame ones, dropping some. The sample includes about 110,000 clones, 65% to 75% of them seen just once. The CDR3 has 14 amino acids. Per the germline V gene, CDR1 is GTSNPN and CDR2 is SVGIG (reference sequence). Whole-study findings and limits: Despite most TCR sequences being rare, some public TCRs occurred in many donors. Per a later analysis, HLA-associated TCR beta chains showed more clonal expansion than other, equally common TCR beta chains.

A note on this clone: Its cognate antigen is unknown.

The chain combines TRBV30 with TRBJ2-5, with D maybe TRBD2 (7 bases). Judging by the DNA end, TRBJ2-7 fits better; the J call may be wrong. The sample comprised PBMCs. The receptor was derived from a young man in good health and CMV-seropositive. The CDR3 region has the DNA TGTGCCTGGAGCGGGGGGCGACGGTTCTACGAGCAGTACTTC. Its translation: CAWSGGRRFYEQYF.